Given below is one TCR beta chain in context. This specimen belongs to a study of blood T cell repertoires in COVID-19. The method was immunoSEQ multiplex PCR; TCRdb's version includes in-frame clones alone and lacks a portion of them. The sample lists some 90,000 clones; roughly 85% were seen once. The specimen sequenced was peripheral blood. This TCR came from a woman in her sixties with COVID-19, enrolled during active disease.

CDR3: CASSYVRGNQPQHF. The DNA for the CDR3 is TGTGCCAGCAGTTACGTGCGGGGCAATCAGCCCCAGCATTTT. This chain connects TRBV6-2 or TRBV6-3 to TRBJ1-5; no clear D gene. The ends were cut back, 2 bases at V and 2 bases at J, with 7 bases in the middle. This CDR3 has 14 residues. Germline V CDR1 and CDR2: MNHEY, SVGEGT.